The 17 T cell receptor beta chains reported below all come from one sample, sequenced in a study of blood T cell repertoires in COVID-19. Only in-frame clones appear in the TCRdb table, and some are missing; sequencing was by immunoSEQ multiplex PCR. The sample holds approximately 97,000 clones, almost 85% seen once. Sequenced sample: peripheral blood. The receptors were gathered from a man aged 35 to 55 with active or convalescent COVID-19.

The V and J genes are TRBV4-3 and TRBJ2-5; 13 bases map to TRBD2. The V gene's germline CDR1 is LGHNA and CDR2 YSLEER. With 1 base clipped from V and 1 base from J, the junction kept 0 bases outside the gene matches. CDR3 size: 16 residues. This chain's CDR3 is CASSQGLAGGQETQYF. The CDR3 DNA reads as TGCGCCAGCAGCCAAGGACTAGCGGGGGGCCAAGAGACCCAGTACTTC.

The chain uses TRBV19 and TRBJ1-1; maybe TRBD1 (5 bases). This CDR3 is 14 amino acids long. The germline V and J ends were trimmed by 1 base and 10 bases, with 16 bases remaining between them. CDR1 is LNHDA and CDR2 is SQIVND in the germline V gene (reference sequence). The CDR3 coding sequence is TGTGCCAGTAGTATAGCAGGTACCACAAGGGGAGCTTTCTTT. Its translation is CASSIAGTTRGAFF. The full variable domain, completed using reference TRBV19 and TRBJ1-1, is DGGITQSPKYLFRKEGQNVTLSCEQNLNHDAMYWYRQDPGQGLRLIYYSQIVNDFQKGDIAEGYSVSREKKESFPLTVTSAQKNPTAFYLCASSIAGTTRGAFFGQGTRLTVV.

The V call is TRBV12-3 or TRBV12-4, the J call TRBJ2-7; D is perhaps TRBD2 (6 bases). This CDR3 is built from 13 residues. V was trimmed by 1 base and J by 5 bases, leaving 9 bases between them. The CDR3 spells CASSLVGGDEQYF. Here the CDR3 DNA reads TGTGCCAGCAGTTTAGTCGGGGGTGACGAGCAGTACTTC.

This chain links TRBV12-3 or TRBV12-4 with TRBJ1-2; 7 nucleotides align to TRBD1. The CDR3 runs 13 residues. V was clipped by 10 bases and J by 4 bases; unmatched bases: 9. The CDR3 is CATRKQGSYGYTF. In nucleotides, the CDR3 is TGTGCCACCAGGAAACAGGGGAGCTATGGCTACACCTTC.

The chain has TRBV4-3 and TRBJ2-3; D is undetermined. V was shortened by 3 bases and J by 0 bases, with 16 bases between the two germline ends. CDR1 is LGHNA and CDR2 is YSLEER in the germline V gene. This CDR3 is 17 amino acids long. The CDR3 is CASSQSWYWASTDTQYF. The CDR3 DNA reads TGCGCCAGCAGCCAGAGCTGGTACTGGGCTAGCACAGATACGCAGTATTTT.

The chain couples TRBV7-2 to TRBJ2-3, with 8 bases aligning to TRBD2. CDR3 length: 17 residues. The germline V gene encodes CDR1 SGHTA and CDR2 FQGNSA. After removal of 3 bases from V and 2 bases from J, the junction contained 10 bases not matched to a gene. In DNA form, the CDR3 reads TGTGCCAGCAGCTTGCCGCGCGGTAGCGGGGACACAGATACGCAGTATTTT. This codes for CASSLPRGSGDTDTQYF.

The chain is built from TRBV5-4 and TRBJ2-7; D unresolved. Germline loops: CDR1 SGHNT, CDR2 YYREEE (reference sequence). The CDR3 runs 15 residues. Trimming stripped 4 bases from V and 0 bases from J, with 14 bases between. CDR3 sequence: CASSPDNTRSYEQYF. The CDR3 bases are TGTGCCAGCAGCCCCGACAACACGCGCTCCTACGAGCAGTACTTC.

This clone was seen once. This chain connects TRBV25-1 to TRBJ1-5; maybe TRBD1 (5 bases). This CDR3 contains 14 residues. CDR1 is MGHDK and CDR2 is SYGVNS in the germline V gene. The germline V and J ends were trimmed by 3 bases and 6 bases, with 12 bases remaining between them. The CDR3 protein is CASSEQGPPQPQHF. The CDR3 nucleotides read TGTGCCAGCAGTGAGCAGGGTCCCCCTCAGCCCCAGCATTTT.

The J gene is TRBJ2-1, the V gene TRBV30, with 9 nucleotides matching TRBD2. CDR3 length: 15 amino acids. V trimming: 2 bases; J trimming: 4 bases; junction bases outside the gene matches: 6. Germline V gene lookup returns CDR1 GTSNPN and CDR2 SVGIG (reference sequence). CDR3 region: CAWSFSGGLYNEQFF. CDR3 nucleotides: TGTGCCTGGAGTTTTAGCGGGGGCCTTTACAATGAGCAGTTCTTC. The full variable domain, rest sourced from reference TRBV30 and TRBJ2-1, is SQTIHQWPATLVQPVGSPLSLECTVEGTSNPNLYWYRQAAGRGLQLLFYSVGIGQISSEVPQNLSASRPQDRQFILSSKKLLLSDSGFYLCAWSFSGGLYNEQFFGPGTRLTVL.

This rearrangement joins TRBV6-5 to TRBJ1-5; possibly TRBD1 for D (5 bases). The germline gives CDR1 MNHEY, CDR2 SVGAGI. The CDR3 sequence is 15 residues long. V was pared by 0 bases and J by 1 base, with 7 bases between. Written as DNA, the CDR3 is TGTGCCAGCAGTTACTCCGGACAAAGCAATCAGCCCCAGCATTTT. It specifies CASSYSGQSNQPQHF.

The chain links TRBV18 to TRBJ2-7; tentative D call: TRBD1 (6 bases). Germline CDR1 reads KGHSH; CDR2 reads LQKENI. Trimming removed 5 bases at V and 5 bases at J, with 13 bases between. This CDR3 spans 13 amino acids. The CDR3: CASSSTGLDEQYF. The CDR3 DNA sequence: TGTGCCAGCTCAAGCACAGGGTTAGACGAGCAGTACTTC.

The V gene is TRBV25-1, the J gene TRBJ1-3; weak D call: TRBD1 (5 bases). This CDR3 is 16 amino acids long. Trimming removed 2 bases from V and 2 bases from J, with 13 bases in between. The germline V gene encodes CDR1 MGHDK and CDR2 SYGVNS. The CDR3 DNA follows: TGTGCCAGCAGTGAAAAGGGCGGGACTCCTGGAAACACCATATATTTT. Its translation is CASSEKGGTPGNTIYF. The full variable domain, with the rest looked up from reference TRBV25-1 and TRBJ1-3, is EADIYQTPRYLVIGTGKKITLECSQTMGHDKMYWYQQDPGMELHLIHYSYGVNSTEKGDLSSESTVSRIRTEHFPLTLESARPSHTSQYLCASSEKGGTPGNTIYFGEGSWLTVV.

The V and J genes are TRBV3-1 (or the pseudogene TRBV3-2) and TRBJ1-2; 7 bases fit TRBD1. CDR1 and CDR2 (germline): LGHDT, YNNKEL (reference sequence). The CDR3 length is 14 residues. V trimming: 3 bases; J trimming: 10 bases; junction bases outside the gene matches: 11. The CDR3 spells CASSQTDRVGAYTF. The CDR3 coding sequence is TGTGCCAGCAGCCAGACCGACAGGGTGGGTGCCTACACCTTC.

The V call is TRBV25-1, the J call TRBJ1-6; TRBD1 is a possible D gene (5 bases). Trimming cost V 3 bases and J 7 bases, with 16 bases left between them. Germline V gene lookup returns CDR1 MGHDK and CDR2 SYGVNS. The CDR3 has 16 amino acids. CDR3 loop: CASSELGGTENSPLHF. The DNA for the CDR3 is TGTGCCAGCAGTGAGCTGGGGGGGACCGAGAATTCACCCCTCCACTTT.

The chain is built from TRBV6-5 and TRBJ1-3; 7 bases fit TRBD1. The ends lost 2 bases at V and 5 bases at J; junction bases unmatched: 9. From germline, CDR1 is MNHEY and CDR2 SVGAGI. There are 16 residues in the CDR3. The CDR3 region is CASSYRTTGKRNTIYF. The CDR3 nucleotides read TGTGCCAGCAGTTACCGCACGACAGGGAAGAGAAACACCATATATTTT.

The CDR3 loop reads CASSLAAGGRNTQYF. CDR3 DNA: TGTGCCAGCAGTCTCGCCGCGGGGGGGCGAAATACGCAGTATTTT. The chain recombines TRBV6-5 with TRBJ2-3, with TRBD2 identical over 9 bases. The CDR3 is 15 amino acids. Per germline, CDR1 MNHEY and CDR2 SVGAGI. Trimming cost V 5 bases and J 7 bases; bases outside gene matches: 10.

V gene TRBV10-3 combines with J gene TRBJ1-1; TRBD1 agrees at 8 bases. Germline CDR1 reads ENHRY; CDR2 reads SYGVKD. The CDR3 spans 15 residues. V shed 5 bases, J shed 5 bases, and the junction held 10 bases outside the gene matches. Here the CDR3 reads CAISKLQGEGTEAFF. As DNA, the CDR3 is TGTGCCATCAGTAAGCTACAGGGGGAAGGGACTGAAGCTTTCTTT.